The source of this T cell receptor beta chain is a study of regulatory T cells in long-lasting Graves disease. This clonotype occurred many times. Library construction for TCR beta used iRepertoire HTBI primers and Arm-PCR of CDR3 regions. TCRdb reprocessed the multiplex PCR reads with MiXCR, giving one entry per CDR3 protein. Of 650,000 to 700,000 distinct CDR3 sequences listed, 25% to 30% are singletons. Germline CDR1 and CDR2: MDHEN and SYDVKM. The CDR3 sequence is 14 residues long. V was clipped by 5 bases and J by 7 bases, with 17 bases between them. Time point here: persistent/refractory GD, antithyroid drugs over 5 years with positive TRAb. The TCR library was prepared using RNA isolated from PBMCs.

The rearrangement joins TRBV28 to TRBJ1-2; a possible D gene is TRBD1 (5 bases). Source: peripheral blood mononuclear cells (PBMCs), taken when the disease was refractory, from a patient treated with antithyroid drugs. The clonotype originates from a female donor with Graves disease. CDR3 region: CASSVGRDLSGYTF. CDR3 DNA sequence: TGTGCCAGCAGTGTAGGCCGGGACCTATCTGGCTACACCTTC.